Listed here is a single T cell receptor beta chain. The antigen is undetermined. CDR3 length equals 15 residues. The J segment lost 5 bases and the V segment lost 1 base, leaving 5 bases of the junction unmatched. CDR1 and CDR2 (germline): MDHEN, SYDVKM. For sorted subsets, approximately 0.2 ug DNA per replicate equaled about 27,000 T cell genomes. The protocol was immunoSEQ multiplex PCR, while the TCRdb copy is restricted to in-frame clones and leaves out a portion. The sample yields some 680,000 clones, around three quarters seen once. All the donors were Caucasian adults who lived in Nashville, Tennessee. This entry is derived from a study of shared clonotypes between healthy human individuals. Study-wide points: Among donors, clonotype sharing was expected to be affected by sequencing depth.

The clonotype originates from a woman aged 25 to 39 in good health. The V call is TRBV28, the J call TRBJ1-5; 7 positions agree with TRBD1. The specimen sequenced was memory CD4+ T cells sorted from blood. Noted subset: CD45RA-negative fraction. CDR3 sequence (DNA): TGTGCCAGCAGTTTATCAGGTCAGGGGGATCAGCCCCAGCATTTT. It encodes CASSLSGQGDQPQHF.